What follows are 29 T cell receptor beta chains derived from one specimen sequenced in a study of blood T cell repertoires in COVID-19. Assay used: immunoSEQ multiplex PCR; TCRdb lists only in-frame clones, some missing. Seen here are 210,000 or so clones, over 70% observed once, and the top ten hold under 3%. Sequencing was performed on peripheral blood. All receptors come from a middle-aged man with active or convalescent COVID-19.

The chain combines TRBV29-1 with TRBJ2-7; TRBD1 might be the D (5 bases). CDR1 SQVTM and CDR2 ANQGSEA come from the germline V gene. CDR3 length: 13 amino acids. The CDR3 DNA follows: TGCAGTCACAGGACGGTGGAGACCTACGAGCAGTACTTC. The encoded protein is CSHRTVETYEQYF.

The chain has TRBV7-9 and TRBJ2-1; D may be TRBD2 (5 bases). In germline, CDR1 is SEHNR, CDR2 FQNEAQ (reference sequence). This CDR3 is built from 17 residues. The germline V and J ends were trimmed by 2 bases and 5 bases, with 19 bases remaining between them. CDR3 in DNA: TGTGCCAGCAGCTTACACTGGGCGGGCATAGCAAACAATGAGCAGTTCTTC. Translated: CASSLHWAGIANNEQFF.

The chain links TRBV19 to TRBJ1-5; possibly TRBD1 for D (5 bases). CDR3 size: 15 residues. The V gene lost 6 bases and the J gene lost 0 bases, with 12 bases spanning the gap. Germline CDR1 and CDR2: LNHDA and SQIVND (reference sequence). CDR3 region: CASSHGHNSNQPQHF. CDR3 nucleotides: TGTGCCAGTAGCCATGGACATAATAGCAATCAGCCCCAGCATTTT.

To note about this clone: One end of the junction is discordant with germline, which a read error may explain. This chain links TRBV5-1 with TRBJ2-2; 10 nucleotides agree with TRBD1. The CDR3 runs 15 residues. The V gene's germline CDR1 is SGHRS and CDR2 YFSETQ. CDR3 loop: CPSKRQGASTGELFF. DNA for the CDR3: TGCCCCAGCAAACGACAGGGGGCAAGCACCGGGGAGCTGTTTTTT.

This clone has only one observation. The rearrangement links TRBV9 to TRBJ2-5; a weak D match, TRBD1 (6 bases). Germline loops: CDR1 SGDLS, CDR2 YYNGEE. The CDR3 is 17 amino acids. Trimming pared 0 bases from V and 4 bases from J, leaving 19 bases between. The CDR3 protein is CASSVVPGEGVGETQYF. The CDR3 nucleotides are TGTGCCAGCAGCGTAGTCCCAGGGGAAGGAGTTGGAGAGACCCAGTACTTC.

The rearrangement links TRBV29-1 to TRBJ1-5; 7 bases line up with TRBD1. V shed 6 bases, J shed 4 bases, and the junction held 6 bases outside the gene matches. Germline V lookup: CDR1 SQVTM, CDR2 ANQGSEA. The CDR3 has 13 residues. The CDR3 sequence is CSVAGTENQPQHF. The CDR3 bases are TGCAGCGTGGCCGGGACAGAAAATCAGCCCCAGCATTTT.

This clone was seen more than once but under ten times. This chain uses TRBV4-1 with TRBJ2-2; unclear D gene. The CDR3 length is 15 residues. Trimming cost V 3 bases and J 4 bases, with 12 bases left between them. Per the germline V gene, CDR1 is MGHRA and CDR2 is YSYEKL. The CDR3: CASSQTEVSTGELFF. CDR3 nucleotides: TGCGCCAGCAGCCAGACCGAGGTTAGCACCGGGGAGCTGTTTTTT.

The chain couples TRBV29-1 to TRBJ2-7, with 8 positions matching TRBD1. Germline trimming cut 5 bases from V and 4 bases from J; bases unmatched to any gene: 7. The CDR3 has 13 amino acids. Germline CDR1 reads SQVTM; CDR2 reads ANQGSEA. The CDR3 nucleotides are TGCAGCGTTCTCGGGACAGGAGATTACGAGCAGTACTTC. Its protein is CSVLGTGDYEQYF.

This chain links TRBV7-2 with TRBJ1-1, with TRBD1 matching over 10 bases. There are 17 residues in the CDR3. With V trimmed by 1 base and J by 0 bases, 5 bases remained unmatched. The germline gives CDR1 SGHTA, CDR2 FQGNSA. The CDR3 sequence: CASSLVGTGALNTEAFF. As DNA, the CDR3 is TGTGCCAGCAGCTTAGTCGGGACAGGGGCATTGAACACTGAAGCTTTCTTT.

J is TRBJ2-1 and V is TRBV5-8; the match to TRBD1 covers 11 bases. The germline CDR1 and CDR2 sequences are SGHTS and YDEGEE. V shed 0 bases and J 11 bases; nucleotides not matched to a gene: 4. The CDR3 contains 14 residues. CDR3 sequence reads: CASSLAGTGGKQFF. The DNA of the CDR3 is TGTGCCAGCAGCTTGGCCGGGACAGGGGGAAAGCAGTTCTTC.

V usage is TRBV27 and J usage is TRBJ2-7; TRBD1 aligns across 7 bases. CDR3 length: 13 amino acids. Germline assignment: CDR1 MNHEY and CDR2 SMNVEV (reference sequence). V was clipped by 7 bases and J by 3 bases; unmatched bases: 6. The CDR3 nucleotides read TGTGCCAGCACCCGGACAGGAGGCTACGAGCAGTACTTC. Translated: CASTRTGGYEQYF.

The chain couples TRBV2 to TRBJ2-1; TRBD2 matches 7 bases. Germline V lookup: CDR1 SNHLY, CDR2 FYNNEI. The trim removed 10 bases at V and 8 bases at J, leaving 5 bases unmatched. The CDR3 totals 11 residues. The CDR3 region is CAIRGVDEQFF. The CDR3 DNA is TGTGCCATCCGGGGGGTTGATGAGCAGTTCTTC.

The CDR3 coding sequence is TGTGCCAGCAGTTCTTGGAACACTGAAGCTTTCTTT. This gives the protein CASSSWNTEAFF. This chain joins TRBV28 and TRBJ1-1; D not resolved. With 4 bases removed from V and 1 base from J, the gap between germline ends came to 4 bases. There are 12 residues in the CDR3. Germline-derived CDR1 and CDR2 are MDHEN and SYDVKM.

This chain uses TRBV11-3 with TRBJ2-3; TRBD2 aligns across 7 bases. The CDR3 totals 13 residues. Germline-derived CDR1 and CDR2 are SGHNT and YENEEA. With V trimmed by 3 bases and J by 8 bases, 5 bases remained unmatched. The CDR3 DNA reads TGTGCCAGCAGCTTGAAAGGCGGGAGTACGCAGTATTTT. Translation gives CASSLKGGSTQYF.

This clone was seen only once. The CDR3 DNA sequence: TGTGCCAGCAGCCCACGGACCGGGAGAAATTCACCCCTCCACTTT. Encoded protein: CASSPRTGRNSPLHF. The chain combines TRBV4-2 with TRBJ1-6; no clear D gene. This CDR3 is 15 amino acids long. Germline-derived CDR1 and CDR2 are LGHNA and YNFKEQ. Deletions cut 4 bases from V and 7 bases from J, with 14 bases between.

A few counts support this clone. The genes are TRBV10-3 and TRBJ2-5; perhaps TRBD2 as D (6 bases). V lost 5 bases and J lost 5, with 18 bases in between. Germline values: CDR1 ENHRY, CDR2 SYGVKD. The CDR3 is 15 amino acids. CDR3 sequence reads: CAISSSVAARETQYF. The CDR3 DNA sequence: TGTGCCATCAGTTCGAGTGTAGCGGCGAGGGAGACCCAGTACTTC.

The V and J genes are TRBV5-6 and TRBJ2-7; 7 nucleotides align to TRBD1. Germline values: CDR1 SGHDT, CDR2 YYEEEE. J lost 5 bases, V lost 2 bases, and 4 bases had no gene match. This CDR3 comprises 13 residues. Written as DNA, the CDR3 is TGTGCCAGCAGCTTCGACAGGGTAAACGAGCAGTACTTC. This translates into CASSFDRVNEQYF.

This clone has just a few counts. J is TRBJ2-2 and V is TRBV18, with D perhaps matching TRBD2 (5 bases). CDR1 and CDR2 from the germline V gene are KGHSH and LQKENI. The CDR3 totals 11 residues. V lost 3 bases and J lost 14, with 10 bases in between. The CDR3 region has the DNA TGTGCCAGCTCACCCGTGGGGAGACTGTTTTTT. This translates into CASSPVGRLFF.

The chain combines TRBV7-8 with TRBJ1-2; maybe TRBD1 (5 bases). CDR3 length: 14 residues. The V end lost 5 bases, the J end lost 4 bases, and 14 bases lay between the germline ends. Germline V gene data show CDR1 as SGHVS and CDR2 as FQNEAQ. CDR3 nucleotide sequence: TGTGCCAGCAGCCCCCCGACAGATCCCTATGGCTACACCTTC. Its protein is CASSPPTDPYGYTF.

About this clone itself: At one end, the junction sequence differs from germline, possibly due to a read error. The V gene is TRBV7-7, the J gene TRBJ2-5; TRBD2 matches at 15 bases. This CDR3 region has 18 residues. Germline CDR1 SSHAT, CDR2 FNYEAQ (reference sequence). CDR3 protein: CASSPGLAGGLGQETQYF. The CDR3 DNA follows: TGTGCTAGCAGCCCTGGACTAGCGGGGGGGCTGGGGCAAGAGACCCAGTACTTC.

The chain recombines TRBV30 with TRBJ1-2; D remains ambiguous. This CDR3 is built from 14 residues. The V and J ends lost 0 bases and 7 bases respectively, with 15 bases between them. Germline CDR1 is GTSNPN and CDR2 is SVGIG (reference sequence). CDR3 residues: CAWSVGGQLFGYTF. CDR3 nucleotide sequence: TGTGCCTGGAGTGTGGGAGGGCAGCTCTTTGGCTACACCTTC.

The genes are TRBV27 and TRBJ1-1; possible D gene TRBD1, 5 bases. Trimming stripped 5 bases from V and 0 bases from J, with 10 bases between. The CDR3 extends over 14 amino acids. Germline V gene sequence: CDR1 MNHEY, CDR2 SMNVEV (reference sequence). The CDR3 coding sequence is TGTGCCAGCAGTACCAGGGTCATGAACACTGAAGCTTTCTTT. Amino acid sequence: CASSTRVMNTEAFF.

CDR3 DNA sequence: TGTGCCAGTAGCAACAGGTACCAGAACACTGAAGCTTTCTTT. It encodes CASSNRYQNTEAFF. The chain is built from TRBV19 and TRBJ1-1; a weak D match, TRBD1 (5 bases). Trimming removed 6 bases from V and 1 base from J, with 12 bases in between. The CDR3 runs 14 residues. In germline, CDR1 is LNHDA, CDR2 SQIVND (reference sequence).

The V gene is TRBV7-8, the J gene TRBJ2-1; TRBD2 agrees at 14 bases. V lost 5 bases and J lost 2; bases outside the gene matches: 8. Germline values: CDR1 SGHVS, CDR2 FQNEAQ. The CDR3 length is 18 residues. The CDR3 region has the DNA TGTGCCAGCAGCCGACGACTAGCGGGGGGGCCTGCCTACAATGAGCAGTTCTTC. This codes for CASSRRLAGGPAYNEQFF.

This clone has a single count. The chain is built from TRBV9 and TRBJ2-7; tentatively, D is TRBD1 (6 bases). The CDR3 has 14 amino acids. V was shortened by 0 bases and J by 2 bases, with 9 bases between the two germline ends. In germline, CDR1 is SGDLS, CDR2 YYNGEE. The DNA of the CDR3 is TGTGCCAGCAGCGTAGCCGGGGACACCTACGAGCAGTACTTC. This codes for CASSVAGDTYEQYF.

The table lists this clone with a few counts. The chain joins TRBV5-1 to TRBJ2-2; D not certain. The CDR3 is made up of 14 amino acids. V was cut by 0 bases and J by 1 base, with 4 bases left in between. Germline V CDR1 and CDR2: SGHRS, YFSETQ. CDR3 coding DNA: TGCGCCAGCAGCTTGGCCCGGAACACCGGGGAGCTGTTTTTT. Its protein product is CASSLARNTGELFF.

V gene TRBV7-9 combines with J gene TRBJ1-5, with TRBD1 as a possible D gene (6 bases). The germline CDR1 and CDR2 sequences are SEHNR and FQNEAQ (reference sequence). CDR3 length equals 13 residues. The V end lost 1 base, the J end lost 7 bases, and 8 bases lay between the germline ends. The CDR3 bases are TGTGCCAGCAGCTTAGGGGGGGGCCAGCCCCAGCATTTT. Its protein is CASSLGGGQPQHF.

The chain combines TRBV10-3 with TRBJ2-1; 8 bases are shared with TRBD1. This CDR3 is built from 20 residues. Germline CDR1 reads ENHRY; CDR2 reads SYGVKD. V lost 6 bases, J lost 3 bases, and 22 bases stayed unmatched. CDR3 region: CAISESPGQVPRRHYNEQFF. The CDR3 DNA is TGTGCCATCAGCGAATCTCCGGGACAGGTCCCCCGTAGGCACTACAATGAGCAGTTCTTC.

J is TRBJ2-7 and V is TRBV5-1; D is perhaps TRBD2 (6 bases). The length of the CDR3 is 13 residues. Trimming removed 4 bases at V and 3 bases at J, with 11 bases between. CDR1 SGHRS and CDR2 YFSETQ come from the germline V gene. The CDR3 region is CASSQTGVYEQYF. The CDR3 bases are TGCGCCAGCAGCCAAACGGGGGTCTACGAGCAGTACTTC.